This T cell receptor (beta chain) is from a study of vaccination and CD4 T cells after COVID-19. With regard to this clonotype: Its antigen is unidentified.

This CDR3 is 14 amino acids long. V lost 2 bases, J lost 0 bases, and 7 bases lay in between. CDR1 is MGHRA, CDR2 YSYEKL, per germline. Treatment denoted: roughly 11-day PBMC culture with coronavirus spike peptide pools or control peptides (ViraFEST assay). Researchers collected the unexposed donor's CD4+ T cells before the COVID-19 pandemic (2011-2018). At the Johns Hopkins FTIC core, DNA taken from cultured CD4+ T cells was sequenced by way of the Oncomine TCR Beta short-read assay. Each CDR3 protein gets one entry after TCRdb re-called the PCR reads with MiXCR. The sample holds fewer than 3,500 distinct CDR3 sequences, about two fifths seen once.

The sequenced material came from CD4+ T cells from blood, cultured in vitro. This rearrangement joins TRBV4-1 to TRBJ1-2; no definite D call. This TCR came from a human donor in good health. CDR3 bases: TGCGCCAGCAGCCAACGACGTGCTAACTATGGCTACACCTTC. Protein: CASSQRRANYGYTF.